What follows are 16 T cell receptor beta chains derived from one specimen sequenced in a study of T-cell reconstitution after alpha-beta-depleted transplantation in children. Unique molecular identifiers tagged the TCRbeta library. Each CDR3 protein is one row after TCRdb ran MiXCR on the PCR reads. The table has 540,000 or so distinct CDR3 sequences, approximately 22% seen once; the top ten hold 12% to 15%. Sequencing was performed on PBMCs, mostly from graft donor cells, taken 360 days after TCRalphabeta/CD19-depleted stem cell transplant. These receptor sequences come from a boy younger than two who had a stem cell transplant for acute myeloid leukemia, so the T cells may come from the graft donor.

The sample holds a few counts of this clonotype. This chain links TRBV20-1 with TRBJ2-3; D is undetermined. V was trimmed by 6 bases and J by 1 base, leaving 14 bases between them. The V gene's germline CDR1 is DFQATT and CDR2 SNEGSKA (reference sequence). The CDR3 extends over 14 amino acids. The CDR3 DNA reads as TGCAGTGCCCTCGCCCCGGACGGCACAGATACGCAGTATTTT. The encoded protein is CSALAPDGTDTQYF.

This clonotype was observed at least ten times. The V call is TRBV4-3, the J call TRBJ2-5; D is ambiguous. CDR1 and CDR2 from the germline V gene are LGHNA and YSLEER. Deletions cut 0 bases from V and 5 bases from J, with 7 bases between. The CDR3 covers 13 residues. The CDR3 sequence is CASSQERSETQYF. The CDR3 DNA sequence: TGCGCCAGCAGCCAAGAGCGGTCTGAGACCCAGTACTTC.

The rearrangement links TRBV6-1 to TRBJ2-7, with a possible D match to TRBD2 (5 bases). This CDR3 has 17 amino acids. Germline V gives CDR1 MNHNS, CDR2 SASEGT. V was shortened by 7 bases and J by 0 bases, with 22 bases between the two germline ends. CDR3 loop: CASTMRVAVGNSYEQYF. The DNA of the CDR3 is TGTGCCAGCACCATGCGGGTGGCGGTGGGAAACTCCTACGAGCAGTACTTC.

This chain connects TRBV28 to TRBJ1-5, with D unresolved. Trimming pared 7 bases from V and 3 bases from J, leaving 19 bases between. This CDR3 is 16 amino acids long. Germline-derived CDR1 and CDR2 are MDHEN and SYDVKM. CDR3 amino acids: CASTSGRGQINQPQHF. CDR3 sequence (DNA): TGTGCCAGCACCTCGGGGAGAGGCCAGATCAATCAGCCCCAGCATTTT.

The CDR3, as DNA: TGTGCCACCGGGCGGGACAGCAGCTACGAGCAGTACTTC. Amino acids: CATGRDSSYEQYF. J is TRBJ2-7 and V is TRBV15; maybe TRBD1 (7 bases). V was pared by 8 bases and J by 3 bases, with 14 bases between. CDR3 size: 13 residues. Germline values: CDR1 LNHNV, CDR2 YYDKDF (reference sequence).

The chain has TRBV6-1 and TRBJ2-7; weak D call: TRBD1 (6 bases). The CDR3 has 13 amino acids. V lost 7 bases and J lost 13, with 23 bases in between. Germline CDR1 MNHNS, CDR2 SASEGT. For the CDR3, the DNA is TGTGCCAGCACCCCGACAGGCCTACGTTCTATTTACGTC. This translates into CASTPTGLRSIYV.

Ten or more counts support this clonotype. The gene calls are TRBV20-1 and TRBJ2-7; possible D gene TRBD1, 5 bases. The CDR3 length is 12 residues. V was cut by 3 bases and J by 0 bases, with 6 bases left in between. Looked up from germline, CDR1 is DFQATT and CDR2 is SNEGSKA (reference sequence). The CDR3 DNA sequence: TGCAGTGCTAGTCAGGGCTCCTACGAGCAGTACTTC. Its protein is CSASQGSYEQYF.

The CDR3 loop is CSAHTPLAGGYEQYV. CDR3 sequence (DNA): TGCAGTGCCCATACCCCCCTAGCGGGGGGTTACGAGCAGTACGTC. This chain uses TRBV20-1 with TRBJ2-7; TRBD2 matches 11 bases. The CDR3 loop spans 15 amino acids. Germline CDR1 reads DFQATT; CDR2 reads SNEGSKA (reference sequence). V shed 6 bases and J 4 bases; nucleotides not matched to a gene: 11.

The chain carries TRBV5-6 and TRBJ1-2; D perhaps matches TRBD1 (6 bases). The CDR3 consists of 15 residues. Looked up from germline, CDR1 is SGHDT and CDR2 is YYEEEE. V was clipped by 2 bases and J by 4 bases, with 15 bases between them. This CDR3 reads CASSFLQGLLYGYTF. The DNA for the CDR3 is TGTGCCAGCAGCTTCCTACAGGGATTACTCTATGGCTACACCTTC.

J is TRBJ2-7 and V is TRBV7-9, with TRBD1 matching over 12 bases. The ends lost 2 bases at V and 5 bases at J; junction bases unmatched: 4. Germline loops: CDR1 SEHNR, CDR2 FQNEAQ (reference sequence). The CDR3 runs 15 residues. The CDR3 loop reads CASSLRGQGANEQYF. In nucleotides, the CDR3 is TGTGCCAGCAGCTTACGGGGACAGGGGGCGAACGAGCAGTACTTC. Complete variable domain (other parts from reference TRBV7-9 and TRBJ2-7): DTGVSQNPRHKITKRGQNVTFRCDPISEHNRLYWYRQTLGQGPEFLTYFQNEAQLEKSRLLSDRFSAERPKGSFSTLEIQRTEQGDSAMYLCASSLRGQGANEQYFGPGTRLTVT.

In this sample, this clonotype turned up a few times. The chain employs TRBV5-1 and TRBJ2-3; 9 nucleotides line up with TRBD1. The ends lost 4 bases at V and 4 bases at J; junction bases unmatched: 1. In germline, CDR1 is SGHRS, CDR2 YFSETQ. The CDR3 is made up of 13 amino acids. CDR3 nucleotide sequence: TGCGCCAGCAGCCGGACAGGGGCAGATACGCAGTATTTT. Translated: CASSRTGADTQYF. The full variable domain, completed using reference TRBV5-1 and TRBJ2-3, is KAGVTQTPRYLIKTRGQQVTLSCSPISGHRSVSWYQQTPGQGLQFLFEYFSETQRNKGNFPGRFSGRQFSNSRSEMNVSTLELGDSALYLCASSRTGADTQYFGPGTRLTVL.

This clonotype was recorded only once. The chain has TRBV15 and TRBJ2-3; D unclear. This CDR3 is built from 11 residues. Trimming took off 1 base at V and 4 bases at J, with 0 bases between the two ends. Germline CDR1 and CDR2: LNHNV and YYDKDF (reference sequence). CDR3 amino acids: CATSRADTQYF. CDR3 in DNA: TGTGCCACCAGCAGAGCAGATACGCAGTATTTT. Full variable domain (rest looked up from reference TRBV15 and TRBJ2-3): DAMVIQNPRYQVTQFGKPVTLSCSQTLNHNVMYWYQQKSSQAPKLLFHYYDKDFNNEADTPDNFQSRRPNTSFCFLDIRSPGLGDTAMYLCATSRADTQYFGPGTRLTVL.

This chain uses TRBV29-1 with TRBJ2-2; possible D gene TRBD1, 6 bases. This CDR3 is 13 amino acids long. V was shortened by 7 bases and J by 1 base, with 10 bases between the two germline ends. Germline CDR1 is SQVTM and CDR2 is ANQGSEA. The CDR3 DNA is TGCAGCGCCTACAGGGTGAACACCGGGGAGCTGTTTTTT. It encodes CSAYRVNTGELFF.

A single count supports this clonotype. The genes are TRBV12-3 or TRBV12-4 and TRBJ1-2, with D uncertain. With 5 bases removed from V and 13 bases from J, the gap between germline ends came to 11 bases. This CDR3 is 10 amino acids long. The CDR3 loop is CASSSRQVTF. CDR3 DNA: TGTGCCAGCAGTAGCAGGCAGGTCACCTTC.

Concerning this clonotype: It may be a read error: a sequence one base away is much more abundant. The rearrangement links TRBV13 to TRBJ1-1; maybe TRBD1 (6 bases). This CDR3 spans 14 amino acids. Per germline, CDR1 PRHDT and CDR2 FYEKMQ (reference sequence). Deletions cut 7 bases from V and 1 base from J, with 13 bases between. Here the CDR3 DNA reads TGTGCCAGCACCTTCACAGGGTCGAACACTGAAGCTTTCTTT. Protein: CASTFTGSNTEAFF.

V and J are TRBV12-3 or TRBV12-4 and TRBJ1-2; TRBD1 matches at 7 bases. The CDR3 runs 16 residues. The V and J ends lost 5 bases and 5 bases, in that order; junction bases with no gene match: 14. CDR3 DNA: TGTGCCAGCAGTCGCCGCCCCGGGACAGCGGTTTATGGCTACACCTTC. It codes for CASSRRPGTAVYGYTF.